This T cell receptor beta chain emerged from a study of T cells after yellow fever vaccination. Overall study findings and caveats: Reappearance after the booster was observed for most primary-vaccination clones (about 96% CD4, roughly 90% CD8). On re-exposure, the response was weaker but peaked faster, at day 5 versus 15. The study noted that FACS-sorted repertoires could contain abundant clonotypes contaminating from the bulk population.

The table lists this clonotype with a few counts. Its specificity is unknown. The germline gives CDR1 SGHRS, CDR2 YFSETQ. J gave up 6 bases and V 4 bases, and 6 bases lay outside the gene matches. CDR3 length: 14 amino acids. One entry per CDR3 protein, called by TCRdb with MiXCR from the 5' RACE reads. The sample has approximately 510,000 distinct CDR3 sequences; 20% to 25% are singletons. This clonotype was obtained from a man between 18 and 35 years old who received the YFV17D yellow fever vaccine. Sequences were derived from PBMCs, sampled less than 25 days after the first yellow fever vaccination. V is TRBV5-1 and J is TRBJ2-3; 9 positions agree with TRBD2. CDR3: CASSNIAGEDTQYF. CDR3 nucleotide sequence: TGCGCCAGCAGCAATATAGCGGGGGAGGATACGCAGTATTTT.